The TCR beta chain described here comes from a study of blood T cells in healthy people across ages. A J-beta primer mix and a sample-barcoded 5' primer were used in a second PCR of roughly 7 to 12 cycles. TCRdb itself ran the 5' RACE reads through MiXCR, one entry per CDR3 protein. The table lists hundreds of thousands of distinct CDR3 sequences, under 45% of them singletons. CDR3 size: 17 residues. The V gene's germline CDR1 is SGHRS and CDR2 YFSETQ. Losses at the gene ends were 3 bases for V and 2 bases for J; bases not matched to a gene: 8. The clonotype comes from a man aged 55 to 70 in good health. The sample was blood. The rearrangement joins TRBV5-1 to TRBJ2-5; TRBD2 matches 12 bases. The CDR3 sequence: CASSSTGTSGYQETQYF. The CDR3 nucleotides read TGCGCCAGCAGCTCGACCGGGACTAGCGGGTATCAAGAGACCCAGTACTTC.